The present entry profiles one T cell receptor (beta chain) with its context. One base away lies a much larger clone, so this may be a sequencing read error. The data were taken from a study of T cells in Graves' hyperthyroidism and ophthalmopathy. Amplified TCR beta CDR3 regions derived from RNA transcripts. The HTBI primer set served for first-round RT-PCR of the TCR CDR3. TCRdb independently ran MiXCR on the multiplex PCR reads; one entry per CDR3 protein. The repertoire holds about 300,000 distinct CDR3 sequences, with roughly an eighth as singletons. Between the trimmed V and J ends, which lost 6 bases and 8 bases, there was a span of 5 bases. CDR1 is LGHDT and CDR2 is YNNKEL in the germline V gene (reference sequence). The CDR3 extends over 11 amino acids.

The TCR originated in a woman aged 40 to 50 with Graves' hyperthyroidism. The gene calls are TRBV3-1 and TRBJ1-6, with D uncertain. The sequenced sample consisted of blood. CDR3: CASSQDSPLHF. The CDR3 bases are TGTGCCAGCAGTCAGGATTCACCCCTCCACTTT.